This T cell receptor beta chain is from a study of T cells in Graves' hyperthyroidism and ophthalmopathy (dated by TCRdb to between 2019 and 2020). Some background on the complete study: Peripheral blood was sampled at the time of initial diagnosis, prior to any treatment. To identify TCR V-J signatures that set the groups apart, the researchers used a discovery cohort of about a hundred patients, made up of 43 with Graves' ophthalmopathy and about 60 with stable Graves' hyperthyroidism. Whether ophthalmopathy could be predicted prospectively was tested in an independent validation cohort made up of about 20 hyperthyroidism patients plus 17 patients who later progressed to ophthalmopathy. The 100 or so discovery patients were randomly split 7:3 into training and test sets. In addition, the study compared T-cell repertoires in thyroid tissue and in blood from 6 or 7 Graves' hyperthyroidism patients. After blood sampling, hyperthyroidism patients were treated with methimazole at a starting dose of 30 mg daily, and ophthalmopathy patients were treated with high-dose intravenous methylprednisolone. TCR Vbeta CDR3 sequencing of 130 to 150 peripheral blood samples (around 45 ophthalmopathy, under 80 hyperthyroidism and 17 progressor patients) is reported in the paper.

Results the study describes overall, beyond this receptor: Most expanded thyroid clonotypes (frequency above 0.001) were also detected in blood, a finding suggesting that blood repertoires may reflect thyroid immune responses. During validation, the model predicted progression to ophthalmopathy a median of roughly 7.1 months ahead of onset, with around 65% sensitivity and 72.22% specificity. Sample size was not statistically predetermined, and blinding of investigators to group allocation was not performed. A model built on a 13 V-J signature distinguished ophthalmopathy from stable hyperthyroidism, reaching 85% to 90% sensitivity and about 81% specificity in cross-validation and 80%/75% in testing.

Amplification of TCR beta CDR3 regions was carried out from RNA transcripts. The first round of RT-PCR for the TCR CDR3 was performed with the HTBI primer set and the Qiagen OneStep RT-PCR kit. The libraries were constructed in a second round of multiplex PCR and then size-selected and purified. The libraries were sequenced on an Illumina HiSeq2000 using paired-end 100 bp reads. The paper's data handling went like this. SOAPnuke was used to process the raw data, throwing out any read that contained adapters or uncalled bases, had a mean Phred below 15, or lacked an exact constant-primer or identifier match. High-quality paired reads were merged with COPE v1.2.5, and unique nucleotide sequences were defined as clonotypes. MiTCR v1.1 was used to align the clonotypes against IMGT TRBV, TRBD and TRBJ reference segments. Only V-J combinations with frequency above 0.0001, covering 99% to 99.2% of repertoires, were analysed. A TCS score was defined as the ratio between F50 (clonal expansion) and ExV (chaos), using BLOSUM62-based TCRdist between CDR3 peptides within each V-J. Welch's t-statistics and random forest reduced 500 to 650 V-J features to fewer than 15, which were used in a naive Bayes classifier (R e1071). The public reads were reanalyzed by TCRdb: fastp trimming at Q25, MiXCR alignment, in-frame beta chains only. Rows are combined by CDR3 protein, so each entry shows the most common genes and DNA. TCRdb assigned the V and J calls; the authors' analysis was not used. In all, the sample holds approximately 520,000 distinct CDR3 sequences, and roughly a quarter of those were seen once. The top ten constitute 11% of the sample.

Moderately to severely active disease, a Clinical Activity Score of at least 3, a NOSPECS grade of at least 4, and a duration under 3 months were present in ophthalmopathy patients. Patients with uncontrolled infections, other autoimmune diseases, pregnancy or lactation were excluded. Diagnoses relied on clinical symptoms, serum thyroxine and TRAb, thyroid ultrasound and orbital computed tomography. Ficoll-Paque density gradient centrifugation was used to isolate PBMCs from 9.5 to 10 ml of fresh peripheral blood. Trizol reagent was used to extract total RNA, and RNA quality was then checked on an Agilent 2100 Bioanalyzer. There are 14 amino acids in the CDR3, from cysteine to phenylalanine inclusive. Only the CDR3 DNA is retained, 42 bases long and in frame from the first base. V ends up 4 bases short and J 4 bases short, with an unmatched junction base count of 6. CDR1 and CDR2 are drawn from the germline V gene: SGDLS, YYNGEE.

In its sample, this clonotype was seen many times. Its binding antigen is unknown. The sample holds no much larger clone one base away, and base qualities are not on file. The rearranged segments are TRBV9 and TRBJ1-1, and 8 junctional nucleotides match TRBD1. This receptor was taken from a woman aged 25 to 39 with Graves' ophthalmopathy. The sample was blood. The DNA sequence is as follows: TGTGCCAGCAGCCAAGTAACAGGGGGCACTGAAGCTTTCTTT. Its translation is CASSQVTGGTEAFF. Extended through the reference TRBV9 and TRBJ1-1 proteins, this CDR3 yields the full variable domain: DSGVTQTPKHLITATGQRVTLRCSPRSGDLSVYWYQQSLDQGLQFLIQYYNGEERAKGNILERFSAQQFPDLHSELNLSSLELGDSALYFCASSQVTGGTEAFFGQGTRLTVV.